Presented here are 25 T cell receptor beta chains from one specimen sequenced in a study of cytotoxic CD8 clonotypes in ibrutinib-treated CLL (dated by TCRdb to the early 2020s). The method was the immunoSEQ multiplex PCR assay. The source is immuneACCESS, and TCRdb retained only in-frame sequences with V and J called. Part of the clones is not carried over; for the studies checked, unresolved V genes explain less than half of this, and the remainder is unexplained. A total of about 140,000 clones appear in this sample, about 84% of them only once. The ten most abundant clones make up about 7.6% of the sample. Source: PBMCs, taken after 36 months of ibrutinib treatment. Receptors were obtained from a human donor with chronic lymphocytic leukemia.

The rearrangement links TRBV18 to TRBJ2-7; 7 bases are a match to TRBD2. This CDR3 region has 14 residues. CDR1 is KGHSH and CDR2 is LQKENI in the germline V gene. After removal of 6 bases from V and 0 bases from J, the junction contained 5 bases not matched to a gene. The CDR3 bases are TGTGCCAGCTCCCTGAGCGGGAACTCCTACGAGCAGTACTTC. It is translated as CASSLSGNSYEQYF.

The CDR3 DNA sequence: TGTGCCAGCAGTGAAGGGCAAAACAATGAGCAGTTCTTC. Translation: CASSEGQNNEQFF. The chain is built from TRBV6-1 and TRBJ2-1; D uncertain. Germline V CDR1 and CDR2: MNHNS, SASEGT. This CDR3 is 13 amino acids long. V lost 1 base and J 5 bases, leaving 6 bases between the germline ends.

The DNA of the CDR3 is TGTGCCACTTCATCTAGCGGGTATTACAATGAGCAGTTCTTC. This sequence encodes CATSSSGYYNEQFF. The rearrangement joins TRBV10-3 to TRBJ2-1, with TRBD2 matching 8 bases. Germline V gene data show CDR1 as ENHRY and CDR2 as SYGVKD. The junction had 9 bases not matched to a gene; V was cut back by 10 bases and J by 4 bases. The CDR3 loop spans 14 amino acids.

The chain links TRBV10-3 to TRBJ2-5, with 8 bases that match TRBD2. V trimming: 3 bases; J trimming: 1 base; junction bases outside the gene matches: 10. Germline V gives CDR1 ENHRY, CDR2 SYGVKD. The CDR3 length is 17 residues. This CDR3 is CAISDLIVAGSQETQYF. CDR3 bases: TGTGCCATCAGTGATCTTATCGTAGCGGGGAGCCAAGAGACCCAGTACTTC.

The chain couples TRBV10-3 to TRBJ1-4; 7 bases line up with TRBD1. CDR1 ENHRY and CDR2 SYGVKD come from the germline V gene. This CDR3 has 13 amino acids. The V and J ends lost 6 bases and 13 bases, in that order; junction bases with no gene match: 11. CDR3 loop: CAISKATRDRLFF. Here the CDR3 DNA reads TGTGCCATCAGCAAGGCAACAAGGGACAGACTGTTTTTT.

This chain connects TRBV5-1 to TRBJ2-1; D gene ambiguous. The V end was cut by 0 bases, the J end by 6 bases, with 7 bases between. The CDR3 is 13 amino acids. Looked up from germline, CDR1 is SGHRS and CDR2 is YFSETQ. CDR3 in DNA: TGCGCCAGCAGCTTGGTTTTCCCCAATGAGCAGTTCTTC. Protein: CASSLVFPNEQFF.

The chain couples TRBV5-5 to TRBJ2-7, with D possibly called TRBD1 or TRBD2 (5 bases each). CDR3 length equals 14 residues. The germline CDR1 and CDR2 sequences are SGHKS and YYEKEE (reference sequence). V lost 5 bases and J lost 5, with 17 bases in between. The CDR3, as DNA: TGTGCCAGCAGGGAGGTGGGGGAAACGGACGAGCAGTACTTC. Translating gives CASREVGETDEQYF.

The chain combines TRBV2 with TRBJ2-7, with D hard to call. CDR1 SNHLY and CDR2 FYNNEI come from the germline V gene. V was trimmed by 3 bases and J by 2 bases, leaving 11 bases between them. The length of the CDR3 is 14 residues. CDR3 bases: TGTGCCAGCAGTGACAGTCTTCCTCCCTACGAGCAGTACTTC. Translation: CASSDSLPPYEQYF.

The chain recombines TRBV12-5 with TRBJ1-2; 7 bases agree with TRBD1. The trim removed 5 bases at V and 7 bases at J, leaving 7 bases unmatched. Germline values: CDR1 LGHNT, CDR2 FRNRAP. CDR3 length equals 13 residues. CDR3 in amino acids: CASGLGGQTGYTF. In nucleotides, the CDR3 is TGTGCTAGTGGTCTAGGGGGACAGACTGGCTACACCTTC.

The chain recombines TRBV6-1 with TRBJ2-7; no firm D call. Trimming cost V 0 bases and J 2 bases, with 8 bases left between them. The CDR3 covers 14 residues. CDR1 MNHNS and CDR2 SASEGT come from the germline V gene. The CDR3 protein is CASSEARATYEQYF. As DNA, the CDR3 is TGTGCCAGCAGTGAAGCGCGAGCCACCTACGAGCAGTACTTC.

V and J are TRBV12-5 and TRBJ2-1, with D tentatively TRBD2 (5 bases). CDR3 length: 14 amino acids. Trimming left V 3 bases short and J 7 bases short, with 13 bases between. Germline loops: CDR1 LGHNT, CDR2 FRNRAP. Here the CDR3 reads CASGFALAKNEQFF. Here the CDR3 DNA reads TGTGCTAGTGGTTTCGCGCTAGCCAAGAATGAGCAGTTCTTC.

The rearrangement links TRBV4-1 to TRBJ2-1; D may correspond to TRBD1 or TRBD2 (5 bases each). The germline CDR1 and CDR2 sequences are MGHRA and YSYEKL. V was pared by 2 bases and J by 2 bases, with 13 bases between. The CDR3 sequence is 16 residues long. The CDR3 here is CASSQPGTPTYNEQFF. CDR3 in DNA: TGCGCCAGCAGCCAACCCGGGACCCCGACCTACAATGAGCAGTTCTTC.

This clone was recorded at least ten times. V is TRBV6-5 and J is TRBJ2-7; D is unclear. Trimming left V 4 bases short and J 4 bases short, with 5 bases between. There are 11 residues in the CDR3. Per germline, CDR1 MNHEY and CDR2 SVGAGI. The CDR3 region has the DNA TGTGCCAGCAGTTTCAAATACGAGCAGTACTTC. It translates to CASSFKYEQYF.

The CDR3: CAWSVLGNYNQPQHF. CDR3 DNA: TGTGCCTGGAGTGTACTAGGGAACTACAATCAGCCCCAGCATTTT. This chain links TRBV30 with TRBJ1-5; D ambiguous. V was pared by 0 bases and J by 3 bases, with 12 bases between. The CDR3 is 15 residues long. In germline, CDR1 is GTSNPN, CDR2 SVGIG (reference sequence). The full variable domain, completed using reference TRBV30 and TRBJ1-5, is SQTIHQWPATLVQPVGSPLSLECTVEGTSNPNLYWYRQAAGRGLQLLFYSVGIGQISSEVPQNLSASRPQDRQFILSSKKLLLSDSGFYLCAWSVLGNYNQPQHFGDGTRLSIL.

The V gene is TRBV30, the J gene TRBJ1-1; 9 bases align to TRBD1. Germline CDR1 is GTSNPN and CDR2 is SVGIG (reference sequence). V lost 2 bases to trimming and J lost 5 bases; unmatched junction nucleotides: 6. This CDR3 spans 14 amino acids. CDR3: CAWSPDRGVTEAFF. The CDR3 DNA sequence: TGTGCCTGGAGTCCCGACAGGGGGGTAACTGAAGCTTTCTTT.

This clone was counted only a few times. This chain connects TRBV2 to TRBJ2-2; no clear D. CDR3 length equals 10 residues. V lost 7 bases and J lost 7, with 4 bases in between. Germline V gene lookup returns CDR1 SNHLY and CDR2 FYNNEI. For the CDR3, the DNA is TGTGCCAGCAAATTCGGGGAGCTGTTTTTT. Protein sequence: CASKFGELFF.

The count of this clone is one. The rearrangement joins TRBV5-1 to TRBJ2-1; either TRBD1 or TRBD2 may supply D (6 bases each). The CDR3 loop spans 15 amino acids. V gave up 8 bases and J gave up 0 bases, with 15 bases separating them. Germline CDR1 SGHRS, CDR2 YFSETQ. The CDR3 sequence is CASRGDLSSYNEQFF. For the CDR3, the DNA is TGCGCCAGTAGGGGGGATCTAAGCTCCTACAATGAGCAGTTCTTC.

This chain links TRBV11-2 with TRBJ1-4, with D perhaps matching TRBD1 (5 bases). CDR1 and CDR2 from the germline V gene are SGHAT and FQNNGV. The CDR3 is 13 amino acids. The germline V and J ends were trimmed by 8 bases and 7 bases, with 14 bases remaining between them. The CDR3 reads CASQQWGTEKLFF. CDR3 DNA: TGTGCCAGCCAGCAATGGGGCACTGAAAAACTGTTTTTT.

V usage is TRBV7-6 and J usage is TRBJ2-1, with no clear D. Germline values: CDR1 SGHVS, CDR2 FNYEAQ. The CDR3 has 14 amino acids. V lost 2 bases and J 7 bases, leaving 12 bases between the germline ends. This CDR3 reads CASSLLQDGNEQFF. The DNA of the CDR3 is TGTGCCAGCAGCTTACTACAAGATGGGAATGAGCAGTTCTTC.

The chain is built from TRBV27 and TRBJ2-3; D may be TRBD1 (6 bases). Deletions cut 8 bases from V and 2 bases from J, with 20 bases between. Germline-derived CDR1 and CDR2 are MNHEY and SMNVEV (reference sequence). CDR3 length: 16 residues. As DNA, the CDR3 is TGTGCCAGCGGTCACAGGGACGTTGTCTACACAGATACGCAGTATTTT. Its protein product is CASGHRDVVYTDTQYF.

The V gene is TRBV7-8, the J gene TRBJ1-1, with 7 bases fitting TRBD1. From germline, CDR1 is SGHVS and CDR2 FQNEAQ. The CDR3 spans 12 residues. Trimming took 5 bases from V and 13 from J; bases not matched to a gene: 10. DNA for the CDR3: TGTGCCAGCAGCACGAGACAGGGACGAGTTTTCTTT. Protein sequence: CASSTRQGRVFF.

This clone showed up just a few times. The rearrangement links TRBV18 to TRBJ1-6; tentative D call: TRBD1 (6 bases). Germline loops: CDR1 KGHSH, CDR2 LQKENI. This CDR3 spans 14 amino acids. V lost 2 bases to trimming and J lost 11 bases, with 13 bases between them. The CDR3 reads CASSPYRETPPLHF. The CDR3 DNA is TGTGCCAGCTCACCATACAGGGAGACGCCACCCCTCCACTTT.

V and J are TRBV13 and TRBJ2-1; 10 bases map to TRBD1. Germline lookup yields CDR1 PRHDT and CDR2 FYEKMQ (reference sequence). Trimming cost V 3 bases and J 3 bases; bases outside gene matches: 5. This CDR3 region has 16 residues. The CDR3 DNA reads TGTGCCAGCAGCTTCCCCGGGACAGGGGACTACAATGAGCAGTTCTTC. Translating it yields CASSFPGTGDYNEQFF.

The rearrangement joins TRBV19 to TRBJ1-1; 8 positions agree with TRBD1. V lost 9 bases to trimming and J lost 4 bases; unmatched junction nucleotides: 10. There are 14 residues in the CDR3. In germline, CDR1 is LNHDA, CDR2 SQIVND (reference sequence). The CDR3 region has the DNA TGTGCCAGCACGAACACAGGGGGTGGCACTGAAGCTTTCTTT. Protein product: CASTNTGGGTEAFF.

The V gene is TRBV18, the J gene TRBJ2-7; 8 bases map to TRBD1. This CDR3 has 14 residues. V gave up 5 bases and J gave up 2 bases; unmatched junction bases: 5. The germline CDR1 and CDR2 sequences are KGHSH and LQKENI. CDR3 bases: TGTGCCAGCTCAGACAGGGGTCAGACCTACGAGCAGTACTTC. Residues: CASSDRGQTYEQYF.